This T cell receptor beta chain was profiled in a study of metastatic and nonmetastatic thyroid tumors. Study-wide findings and caveats: Across blood and tumor, TCR beta diversity in malignant thyroid tumors was reportedly significantly higher than in benign nodules.

TCRdb ran MiXCR on the PCR reads. This sample has 40,000 to 55,000 clones; approximately 15% occur once, and the top ten carry approximately 23%. The V gene lost 1 base and the J gene lost 7 bases, with 10 bases spanning the gap. The germline V gene has CDR1 DFQATT and CDR2 SNEGSKA (reference sequence). The CDR3 loop spans 12 amino acids. No patient had received any treatment before thyroid surgery. This clone was observed many times. Its antigen is undetermined. The sequenced material came from blood. The sequence derives from a female donor with papillary thyroid cancer or a benign thyroid nodule (not recorded which). Some clones in this sample may be carry-over from other donors' samples. The V and J genes are TRBV20-1 and TRBJ1-2, with D perhaps TRBD1 (6 bases). CDR3 amino acids: CSARGEGGGYTF. CDR3 bases: TGCAGTGCTAGAGGAGAGGGGGGTGGCTACACCTTC.